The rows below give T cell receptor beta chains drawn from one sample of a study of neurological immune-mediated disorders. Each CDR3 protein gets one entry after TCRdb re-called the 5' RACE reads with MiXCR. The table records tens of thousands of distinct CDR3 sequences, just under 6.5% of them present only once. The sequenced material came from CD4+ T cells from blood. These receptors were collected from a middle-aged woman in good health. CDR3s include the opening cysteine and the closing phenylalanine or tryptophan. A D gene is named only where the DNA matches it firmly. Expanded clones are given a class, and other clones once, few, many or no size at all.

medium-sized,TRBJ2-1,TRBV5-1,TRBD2,CASSSHGLAGAGEQFF,TGCGCCAGCAGCTCCCATGGACTAGCGGGAGCGGGTGAGCAGTTCTTC
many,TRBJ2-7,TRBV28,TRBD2,CASSPPLAGGPYEQYF,TGTGCCAGCAGTCCCCCACTAGCGGGAGGGCCCTACGAGCAGTACTTC
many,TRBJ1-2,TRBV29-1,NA,CSVEISGGGGYTF,TGCAGCGTTGAAATTTCGGGGGGAGGTGGCTACACCTTC
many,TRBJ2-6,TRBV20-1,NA,CSADPLPGANVLTF,TGCAGTGCTGACCCCCTACCTGGGGCCAACGTCCTGACTTTC
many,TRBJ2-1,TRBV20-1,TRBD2,CSAKTRRTSNEQFF,TGCAGTGCTAAGACTCGTAGGACTAGCAATGAGCAGTTCTTC
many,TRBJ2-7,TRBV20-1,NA,CSAREASNGEQYF,TGCAGTGCTAGAGAGGCCTCTAACGGCGAGCAGTACTTC
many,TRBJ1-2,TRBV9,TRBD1,CASSVEGTVYGYTF,TGTGCCAGCAGCGTAGAGGGGACAGTCTATGGCTACACCTTC
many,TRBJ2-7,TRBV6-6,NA,CASTNAAGATNEQYF,TGTGCCAGCACCAACGCCGCAGGGGCCACGAACGAGCAGTACTTC
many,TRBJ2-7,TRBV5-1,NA,CASALGGLPYEQYF,TGCGCCAGCGCCTTAGGGGGACTCCCCTACGAGCAGTACTTC
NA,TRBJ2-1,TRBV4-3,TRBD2,CASSQERTSVNEQFF,TGCGCCAGCAGCCAAGAGAGGACTAGCGTCAATGAGCAGTTCTTC
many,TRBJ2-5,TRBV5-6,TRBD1,CASSITGTGGVETQYF,TGTGCCAGCAGCATAACCGGGACAGGGGGCGTAGAGACCCAGTACTTC
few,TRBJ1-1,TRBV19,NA,CASSMYGPEAFF,TGTGCCAGTAGTATGTATGGGCCTGAAGCTTTCTTT
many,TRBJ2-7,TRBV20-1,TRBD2,CSARLAGGPGEQYF,TGCAGTGCTAGGCTAGCGGGAGGGCCAGGGGAGCAGTACTTC
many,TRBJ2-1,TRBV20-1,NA,CSARDFKLVWEQFF,TGCAGTGCTAGAGATTTTAAACTAGTATGGGAGCAGTTCTTC
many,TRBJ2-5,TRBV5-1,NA,CASSLGPGETQYF,TGCGCCAGCAGCTTAGGACCGGGCGAGACCCAGTACTTC
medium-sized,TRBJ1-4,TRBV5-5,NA,CASSLYWGEKLFF,TGTGCCAGCAGCTTGTACTGGGGAGAAAAACTGTTTTTT
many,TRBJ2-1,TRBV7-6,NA,CASSLALGRSAIEQFF,TGTGCCAGCAGCTTAGCACTAGGACGTTCAGCCATTGAGCAGTTCTTC
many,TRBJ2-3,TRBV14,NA,CASSPFRQLYADTQYF,TGTGCCAGCAGCCCTTTTCGGCAGCTTTACGCAGATACGCAGTATTTT
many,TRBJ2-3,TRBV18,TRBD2,CASSRAGVVTDTQYF,TGTGCCAGCTCCCGCGCGGGAGTAGTCACAGATACGCAGTATTTT
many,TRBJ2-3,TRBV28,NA,CASSSGVFSTDTQYF,TGTGCCAGCAGCAGCGGTGTCTTCTCCACAGATACGCAGTATTTT
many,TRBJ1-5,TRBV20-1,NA,CSARDGGQGDNQPQHF,TGCAGTGCTAGAGATGGGGGTCAGGGTGACAATCAGCCCCAGCATTTT
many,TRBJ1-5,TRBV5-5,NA,CASSLIAGDGQPQHF,TGTGCCAGCAGCTTGATTGCAGGGGATGGTCAGCCCCAGCATTTT
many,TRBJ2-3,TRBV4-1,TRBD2,CASRFSGTSGGASTDTQYF,TGCGCCAGCAGGTTCTCAGGGACTAGCGGGGGGGCTAGCACAGATACGCAGTATTTT
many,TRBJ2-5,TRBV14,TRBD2,CASSQLLGLAGETQYF,TGTGCCAGCAGCCAACTCCTGGGACTAGCGGGGGAGACCCAGTACTTC
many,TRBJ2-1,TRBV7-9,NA,CASVPPSYNEQFF,TGTGCCAGCGTTCCCCCATCCTACAATGAGCAGTTCTTC
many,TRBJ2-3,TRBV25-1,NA,CASSEVGRQSYTQYF,TGTGCCAGCAGTGAAGTAGGACGCCAATCCTATACGCAGTATTTT
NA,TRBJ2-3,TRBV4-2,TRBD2,CASSHGLAENTDTQYF,TGTGCCAGCAGCCATGGACTAGCGGAAAACACAGATACGCAGTATTTT
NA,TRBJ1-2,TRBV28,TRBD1,CASSPRDRPNYGYTF,TGTGCCAGCAGCCCCCGGGACAGGCCTAACTATGGCTACACCTTC
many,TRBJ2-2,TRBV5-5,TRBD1,CASGMTGIGGELFF,TGTGCCAGCGGTATGACAGGGATTGGCGGGGAGCTGTTTTTT
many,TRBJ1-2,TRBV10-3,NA,CAISSEGGGYTF,TGTGCCATCAGTTCCGAAGGAGGTGGCTACACCTTC
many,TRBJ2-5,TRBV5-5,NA,CASRLPRPGETQYF,TGTGCCAGCAGGCTCCCACGGCCGGGAGAGACCCAGTACTTC
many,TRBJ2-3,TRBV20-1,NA,CSAERFRTAGSTDTQYF,TGCAGTGCTGAAAGATTCAGGACAGCAGGTAGCACAGATACGCAGTATTTT
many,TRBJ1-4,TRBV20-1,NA,CSARRQENEKLFF,TGCAGTGCTAGAAGACAGGAGAATGAAAAACTGTTTTTT
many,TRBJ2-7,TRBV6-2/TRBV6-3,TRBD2,CASSYSTSGRVGYEQYF,TGTGCCAGCAGTTACTCGACTAGCGGGAGAGTTGGCTACGAGCAGTACTTC
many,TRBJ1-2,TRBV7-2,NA,CASSPRHTGYTF,TGTGCCAGCAGCCCACGGCACACCGGCTACACCTTC
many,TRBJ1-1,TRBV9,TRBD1,CASSVAGGGPEAFF,TGTGCCAGCAGCGTAGCAGGGGGAGGGCCTGAAGCTTTCTTT
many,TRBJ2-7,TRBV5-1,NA,CASSFGTATGEQYF,TGCGCCAGCAGCTTTGGGACGGCCACGGGGGAGCAGTACTTC
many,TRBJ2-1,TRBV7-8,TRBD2,CASSSLLAGPWDEQFF,TGTGCCAGCAGCTCGCTACTAGCGGGGCCTTGGGATGAGCAGTTCTTC
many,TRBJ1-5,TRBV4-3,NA,CASSQESQGYQPQHF,TGCGCCAGCAGCCAAGAGTCACAGGGTTATCAGCCCCAGCATTTT